The text below deals with one T cell receptor (beta chain). The data were taken from a study of blood T cell repertoires in COVID-19. Repertoires were generated with immunoSEQ multiplex PCR, while TCRdb's copy carries only in-frame clones and drops some. Of about 58,000 clones listed, under 90% were seen once; the top ten hold roughly 5.1%. Germline lookup yields CDR1 SGHNT and CDR2 YYREEE (reference sequence). The CDR3 covers 18 residues. V lost 4 bases and J lost 2; bases outside the gene matches: 7. V is TRBV5-4 and J is TRBJ2-3; 16 nucleotides agree with TRBD2. The clonotype originates from a man in his forties with active COVID-19. The sequenced material came from peripheral blood. CDR3 loop: CASSRGLAGGPVTDTQYF. In DNA form, the CDR3 reads TGTGCCAGCAGCCGGGGACTAGCGGGAGGGCCTGTCACAGATACGCAGTATTTT. The full variable domain, with the rest looked up from reference TRBV5-4 and TRBJ2-3, is ETGVTQSPTHLIKTRGQQVTLRCSSQSGHNTVSWYQQALGQGPQFIFQYYREEENGRGNFPPRFSGLQFPNYSSELNVNALELDDSALYLCASSRGLAGGPVTDTQYFGPGTRLTVL.